This T cell receptor beta chain was retrieved from a study of T cells in women clearing cervical HPV infection. Study observations and caveats: Cases carried less TRBV6-7 than controls: about 0.1% versus 0.15%. Cases and controls were distinguished at AUC approximately 0.81 by richness and V genes.

Each participant carried one incident cervical HPV16 infection only. Of note for this clone: Its specificity is unknown. The read falls 3 residues short of the CDR3 end, and the missing part is taken from the germline J gene.

Sequencing was performed with immunoSEQ multiplex PCR; in TCRdb, only in-frame clones are kept and a portion is missing. The data show 35,000 to 45,000 clones, and the top ten clones hold 5.8%. Germline-derived CDR1 and CDR2 are SQVTM and ANQGSEA. V trimming: 5 bases; J trimming: 6 bases; junction bases outside the gene matches: 5. CDR3 length equals 15 residues. This TCR came from a woman aged 18-70 years with a cervical HPV16 infection that either progressed to CIN3+ or cleared (not recorded which). The specimen sequenced was blood buffy coat. The chain links TRBV29-1 to TRBJ2-2; 14 nucleotides match TRBD2. CDR3: CSVSGLAGAAGELFF. CDR3 DNA (partial): TGCAGCGTTTCGGGACTAGCGGGAGCTGCCGGGGAG.